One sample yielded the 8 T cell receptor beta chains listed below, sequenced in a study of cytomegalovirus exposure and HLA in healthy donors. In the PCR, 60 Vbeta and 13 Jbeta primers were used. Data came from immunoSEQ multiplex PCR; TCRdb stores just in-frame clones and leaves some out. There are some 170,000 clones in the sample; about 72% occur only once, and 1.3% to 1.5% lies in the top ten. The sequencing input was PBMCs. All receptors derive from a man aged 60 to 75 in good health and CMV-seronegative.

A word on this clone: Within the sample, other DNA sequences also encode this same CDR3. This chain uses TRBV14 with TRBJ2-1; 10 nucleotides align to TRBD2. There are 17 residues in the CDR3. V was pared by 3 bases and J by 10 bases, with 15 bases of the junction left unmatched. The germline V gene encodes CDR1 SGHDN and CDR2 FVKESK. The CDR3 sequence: CASSHLLAGKVGHEQFF. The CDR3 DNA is TGTGCCAGCAGCCATCTACTAGCGGGAAAAGTGGGTCACGAGCAGTTCTTC.

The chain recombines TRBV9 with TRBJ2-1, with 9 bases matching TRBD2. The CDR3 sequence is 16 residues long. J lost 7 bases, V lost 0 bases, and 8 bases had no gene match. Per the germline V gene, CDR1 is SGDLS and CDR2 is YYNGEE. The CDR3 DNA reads TGTGCCAGCAGCGTAGAGGCGGGGGGGCGTGGTAATGAGCAGTTCTTC. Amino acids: CASSVEAGGRGNEQFF.

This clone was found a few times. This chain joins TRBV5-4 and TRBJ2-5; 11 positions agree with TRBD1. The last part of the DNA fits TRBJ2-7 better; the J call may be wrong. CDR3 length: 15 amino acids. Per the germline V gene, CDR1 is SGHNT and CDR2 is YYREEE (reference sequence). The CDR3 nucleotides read TGTGCCAGCAGCTTTCCGGGACAGGGGGCCTACGAGCAGTACTTC. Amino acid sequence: CASSFPGQGAYEQYF.

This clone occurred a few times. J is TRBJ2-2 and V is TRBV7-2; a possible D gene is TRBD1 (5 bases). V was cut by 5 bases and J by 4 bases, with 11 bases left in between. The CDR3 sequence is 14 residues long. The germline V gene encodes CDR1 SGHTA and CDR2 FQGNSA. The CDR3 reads CASSQMTVTGELFF. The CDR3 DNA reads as TGTGCCAGCAGCCAAATGACAGTCACCGGGGAGCTGTTTTTT.

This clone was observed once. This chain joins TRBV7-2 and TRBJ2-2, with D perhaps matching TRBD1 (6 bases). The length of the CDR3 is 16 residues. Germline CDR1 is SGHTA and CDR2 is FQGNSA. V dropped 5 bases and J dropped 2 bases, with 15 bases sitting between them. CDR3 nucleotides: TGTGCCAGCAGCCCGCACAGGGTAAAAAACACCGGGGAGCTGTTTTTT. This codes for CASSPHRVKNTGELFF.

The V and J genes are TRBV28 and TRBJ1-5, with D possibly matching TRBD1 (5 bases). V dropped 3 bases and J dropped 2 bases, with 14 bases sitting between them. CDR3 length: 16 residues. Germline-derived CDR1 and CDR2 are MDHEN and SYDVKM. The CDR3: CASSLGGMKGNQPQHF. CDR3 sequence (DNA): TGTGCCAGCAGTTTGGGGGGGATGAAGGGCAATCAGCCCCAGCATTTT.

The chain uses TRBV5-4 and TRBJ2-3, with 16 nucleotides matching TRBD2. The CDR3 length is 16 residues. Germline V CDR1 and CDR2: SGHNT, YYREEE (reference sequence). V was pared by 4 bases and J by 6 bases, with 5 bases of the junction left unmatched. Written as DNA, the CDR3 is TGTGCCAGCAGCCTGGGACTAGCGGGGGGGATTGATACGCAGTATTTT. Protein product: CASSLGLAGGIDTQYF.

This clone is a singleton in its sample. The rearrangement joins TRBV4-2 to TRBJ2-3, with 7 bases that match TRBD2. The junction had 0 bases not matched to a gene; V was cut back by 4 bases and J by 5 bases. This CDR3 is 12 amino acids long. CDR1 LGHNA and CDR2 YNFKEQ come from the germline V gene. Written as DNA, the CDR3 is TGTGCCAGCAGCCGCGGGAGAGATACGCAGTATTTT. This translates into CASSRGRDTQYF.